A selection of T cell receptor beta chains follows, all from one sample in a study of T-cell reconstitution after alpha-beta-depleted transplantation in children. One entry per CDR3 protein, called by TCRdb with MiXCR from the PCR reads. The sample shows hundreds of thousands of distinct CDR3 sequences, over 10% of them seen only once. The specimen was PBMCs, mostly from graft donor cells, collected 360 days after TCRalphabeta/CD19-depleted stem cell transplant. These receptors were obtained from a male patient younger than 18 who had a stem cell transplant for acute myeloid leukemia, so the T cells may come from the graft donor. CDR3s include the opening cysteine and the closing phenylalanine or tryptophan. Each record gives: CDR3 protein, J gene, V gene, clone size. The size of a clone is reported for some rows only, either as once, few or many, or as a class for expanded clones.

CDR3: CASSLSRVDEQYF; J: TRBJ2-7; V: TRBV7-2; size: few
CDR3: CASSLWSPRTGTIFYEQYF; J: TRBJ2-7; V: TRBV11-2; size: .
CDR3: CASSPQGIYEQYF; J: TRBJ2-7; V: TRBV6-2/TRBV6-3; size: many
CDR3: CSARRTSVYEQYF; J: TRBJ2-7; V: TRBV20-1; size: few
CDR3: CASSQDPLAGRYTGELFF; J: TRBJ2-2; V: TRBV4-3; size: few
CDR3: CASSIPRGEQYF; J: TRBJ2-7; V: TRBV7-2; size: many
CDR3: CASSLEPNSPLHF; J: TRBJ1-6; V: TRBV7-9; size: few
CDR3: CASSIGENLNTGELFF; J: TRBJ2-2; V: TRBV19; size: few
CDR3: CSARVTSASSYNEQFF; J: TRBJ2-1; V: TRBV20-1; size: few
CDR3: CASSLPSGRENEQFF; J: TRBJ2-1; V: TRBV7-9; size: .
CDR3: CASSIGTRSNEQYF; J: TRBJ2-7; V: TRBV7-2; size: few
CDR3: CASSEEGLARSYEQYF; J: TRBJ2-7; V: TRBV2; size: few
CDR3: CASSLPGRGSTDTQYF; J: TRBJ2-3; V: TRBV5-1; size: few
CDR3: CASSLEASGRYQETQYF; J: TRBJ2-5; V: TRBV11-2; size: few
CDR3: CASSLALGGSSGRPDNEQFF; J: TRBJ2-1; V: TRBV12-3/TRBV12-4; size: many
CDR3: CATRGGGIDNEQFF; J: TRBJ2-1; V: TRBV24-1; size: many
CDR3: CSVEERTGRWGYTF; J: TRBJ1-2; V: TRBV29-1; size: many
CDR3: CASSSDPLTTQYF; J: TRBJ2-3; V: TRBV7-3; size: .
CDR3: CASSFLTSGRNLDTQYF; J: TRBJ2-3; V: TRBV12-3/TRBV12-4; size: few
CDR3: CASSRSTGRLAGVYEQYF; J: TRBJ2-7; V: TRBV19; size: .
CDR3: CSASFLAGGPDTQYF; J: TRBJ2-3; V: TRBV20-1; size: few
CDR3: CASSLGASGSANTGELFF; J: TRBJ2-2; V: TRBV5-1; size: few
CDR3: CASSQARGTLAEAFF; J: TRBJ1-1; V: TRBV3-1; size: .
CDR3: CASSQVERSSGNTIYF; J: TRBJ1-3; V: TRBV4-2; size: .
CDR3: CASSLGLAGGPSYNEQFF; J: TRBJ2-1; V: TRBV28; size: .
CDR3: CASSPLAGSPAGELFF; J: TRBJ2-2; V: TRBV12-3/TRBV12-4; size: few
CDR3: CASSITSVGTNTGELFF; J: TRBJ2-2; V: TRBV9; size: many
CDR3: CASSLTAQGADTQYF; J: TRBJ2-3; V: TRBV5-1; size: few
CDR3: CASSPTGPTSTEAFF; J: TRBJ1-1; V: TRBV7-2; size: .
CDR3: CASTEWAGTSGRPSYEQYF; J: TRBJ2-7; V: TRBV2; size: .
CDR3: CASSLAHRGGNEQFF; J: TRBJ2-1; V: TRBV7-2; size: few
CDR3: CAISNYLVGQGNEQFF; J: TRBJ2-1; V: TRBV10-3; size: .
CDR3: CATSRPTGLAGFFTTGELFF; J: TRBJ2-2; V: TRBV15; size: few
CDR3: CSARGQGIGYEQYF; J: TRBJ2-7; V: TRBV20-1; size: few
CDR3: CASSQDGEGADYNEQFF; J: TRBJ2-1; V: TRBV4-3; size: .
CDR3: CSAIGTGYEQYF; J: TRBJ2-7; V: TRBV20-1; size: many
CDR3: CASSTHSYNEQFF; J: TRBJ2-1; V: TRBV6-2/TRBV6-3; size: few
CDR3: CASSQVGSGANVLTF; J: TRBJ2-6; V: TRBV3-1; size: many
CDR3: CVSGLNTGELFF; J: TRBJ2-2; V: TRBV12-5; size: .
CDR3: CSARATVSYNSPLHF; J: TRBJ1-6; V: TRBV20-1; size: .
CDR3: CASSLVGRRADTQYF; J: TRBJ2-3; V: TRBV5-1; size: .
CDR3: CSARTALQTQYF; J: TRBJ2-5; V: TRBV20-1; size: few
CDR3: CASSQEGGVPYNEQFF; J: TRBJ2-1; V: TRBV4-3; size: .